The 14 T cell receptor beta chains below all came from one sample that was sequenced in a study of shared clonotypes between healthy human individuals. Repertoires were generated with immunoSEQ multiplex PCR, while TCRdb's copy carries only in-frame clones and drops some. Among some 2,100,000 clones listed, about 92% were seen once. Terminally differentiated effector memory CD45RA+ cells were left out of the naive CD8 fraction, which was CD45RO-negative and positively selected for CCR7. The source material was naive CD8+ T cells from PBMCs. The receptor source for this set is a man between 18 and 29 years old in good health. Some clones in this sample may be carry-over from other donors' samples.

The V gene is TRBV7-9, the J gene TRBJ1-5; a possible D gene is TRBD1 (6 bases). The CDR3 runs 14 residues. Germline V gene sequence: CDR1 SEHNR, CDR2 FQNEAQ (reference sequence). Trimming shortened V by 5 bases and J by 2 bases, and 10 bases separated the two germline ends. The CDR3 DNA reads TGTGCCAGCAGCCATGAGGGGGGCAATCAGCCCCAGCATTTT. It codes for CASSHEGGNQPQHF.

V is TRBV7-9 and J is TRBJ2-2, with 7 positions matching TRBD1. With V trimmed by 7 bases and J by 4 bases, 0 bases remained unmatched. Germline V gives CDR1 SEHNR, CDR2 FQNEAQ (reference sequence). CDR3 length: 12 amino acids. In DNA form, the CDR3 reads TGTGCCAGCACAGGGGGCACCGGGGAGCTGTTTTTT. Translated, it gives CASTGGTGELFF.

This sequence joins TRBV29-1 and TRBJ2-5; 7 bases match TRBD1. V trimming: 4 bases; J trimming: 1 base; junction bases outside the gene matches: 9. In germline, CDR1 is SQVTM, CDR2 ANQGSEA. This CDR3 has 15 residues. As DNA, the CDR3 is TGCAGCGTTGTATTGGTGGGACAGCCCCAAGAGACCCAGTACTTC. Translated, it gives CSVVLVGQPQETQYF. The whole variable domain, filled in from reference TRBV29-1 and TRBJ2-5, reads SAVISQKPSRDICQRGTSLTIQCQVDSQVTMMFWYRQQPGQSLTLIATANQGSEATYESGFVIDKFPISRPNLTFSTLTVSNMSPEDSSIYLCSVVLVGQPQETQYFGPGTRLLVL.

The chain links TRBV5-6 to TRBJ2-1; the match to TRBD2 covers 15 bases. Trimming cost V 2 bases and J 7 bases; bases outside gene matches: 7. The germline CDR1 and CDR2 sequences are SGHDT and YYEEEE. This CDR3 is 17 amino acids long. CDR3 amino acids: CASSLGTSGRKQNEQFF. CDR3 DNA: TGTGCCAGCAGCTTAGGGACTAGCGGGAGGAAACAAAATGAGCAGTTCTTC.

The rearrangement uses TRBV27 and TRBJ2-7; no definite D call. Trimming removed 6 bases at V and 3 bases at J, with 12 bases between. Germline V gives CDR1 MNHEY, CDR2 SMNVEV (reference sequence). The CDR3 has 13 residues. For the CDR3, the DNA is TGTGCCAGCAGCACGGCAGGCTTCTACGAGCAGTACTTC. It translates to CASSTAGFYEQYF.

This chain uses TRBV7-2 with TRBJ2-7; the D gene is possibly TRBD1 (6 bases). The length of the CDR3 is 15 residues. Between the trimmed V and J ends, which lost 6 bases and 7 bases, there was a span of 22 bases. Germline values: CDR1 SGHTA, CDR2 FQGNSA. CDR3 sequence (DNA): TGTGCCAGCAGTTCCACCGGGACATCGAGTAAAGAGCAGTACTTC. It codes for CASSSTGTSSKEQYF.

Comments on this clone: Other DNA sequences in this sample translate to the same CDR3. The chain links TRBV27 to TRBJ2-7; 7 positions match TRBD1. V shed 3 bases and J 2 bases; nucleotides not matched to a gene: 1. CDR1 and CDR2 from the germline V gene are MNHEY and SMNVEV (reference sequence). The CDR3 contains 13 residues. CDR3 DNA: TGTGCCAGCAGTTTTCAGGGGGCCTACGAGCAGTACTTC. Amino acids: CASSFQGAYEQYF.

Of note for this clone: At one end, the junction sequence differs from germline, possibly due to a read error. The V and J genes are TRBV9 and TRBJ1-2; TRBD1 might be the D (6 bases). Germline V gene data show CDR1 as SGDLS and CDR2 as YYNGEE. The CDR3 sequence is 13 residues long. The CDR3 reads CASRDSRNSGYTF. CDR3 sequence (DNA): TGTGCCAGCAGGGACAGCCGTAACTCTGGCTACACCTTC.

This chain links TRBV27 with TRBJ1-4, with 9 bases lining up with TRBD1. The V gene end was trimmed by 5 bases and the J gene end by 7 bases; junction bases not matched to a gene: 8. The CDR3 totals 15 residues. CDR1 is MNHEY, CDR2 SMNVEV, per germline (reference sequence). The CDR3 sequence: CASSDPGTGFEKLFF. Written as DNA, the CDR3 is TGTGCCAGCAGTGACCCCGGGACAGGGTTTGAAAAACTGTTTTTT.

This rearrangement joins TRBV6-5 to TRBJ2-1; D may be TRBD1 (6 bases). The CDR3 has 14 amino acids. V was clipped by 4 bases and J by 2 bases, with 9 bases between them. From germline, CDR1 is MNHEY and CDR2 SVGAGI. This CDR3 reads CASSSRGPYNEQFF. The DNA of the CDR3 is TGTGCCAGCAGTTCCAGGGGACCCTACAATGAGCAGTTCTTC.

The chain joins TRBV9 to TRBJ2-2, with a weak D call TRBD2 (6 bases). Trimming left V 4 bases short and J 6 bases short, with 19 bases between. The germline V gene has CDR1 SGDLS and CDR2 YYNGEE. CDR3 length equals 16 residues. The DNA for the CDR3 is TGTGCCAGCAGCCCCCTGGCGGGACTTTCGGCCGGGGAGCTGTTTTTT. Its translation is CASSPLAGLSAGELFF.

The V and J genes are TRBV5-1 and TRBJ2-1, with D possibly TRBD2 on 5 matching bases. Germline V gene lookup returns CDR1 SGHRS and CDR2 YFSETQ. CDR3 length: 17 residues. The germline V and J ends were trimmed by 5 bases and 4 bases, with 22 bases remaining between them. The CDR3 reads CASRPERYLGGYNEQFF. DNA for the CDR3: TGCGCCAGCAGGCCGGAGCGGTACCTTGGTGGGTACAATGAGCAGTTCTTC.

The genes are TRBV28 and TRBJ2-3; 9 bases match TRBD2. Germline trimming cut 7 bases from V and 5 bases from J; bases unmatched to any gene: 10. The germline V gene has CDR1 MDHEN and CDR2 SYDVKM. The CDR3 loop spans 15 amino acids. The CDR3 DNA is TGTGCCAGCACCCCCACCGAACTAGCGGGAGATACGCAGTATTTT. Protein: CASTPTELAGDTQYF. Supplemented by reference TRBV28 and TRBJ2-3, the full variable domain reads DVKVTQSSRYLVKRTGEKVFLECVQDMDHENMFWYRQDPGLGLRLIYFSYDVKMKEKGDIPEGYSVSREKKERFSLILESASTNQTSMYLCASTPTELAGDTQYFGPGTRLTVL.

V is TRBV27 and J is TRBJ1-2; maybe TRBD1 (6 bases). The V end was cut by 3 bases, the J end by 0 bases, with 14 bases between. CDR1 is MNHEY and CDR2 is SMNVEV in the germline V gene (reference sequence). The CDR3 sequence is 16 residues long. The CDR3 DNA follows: TGTGCCAGCAGTTTCGTGGGGGCGTCCCCTAACTATGGCTACACCTTC. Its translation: CASSFVGASPNYGYTF.